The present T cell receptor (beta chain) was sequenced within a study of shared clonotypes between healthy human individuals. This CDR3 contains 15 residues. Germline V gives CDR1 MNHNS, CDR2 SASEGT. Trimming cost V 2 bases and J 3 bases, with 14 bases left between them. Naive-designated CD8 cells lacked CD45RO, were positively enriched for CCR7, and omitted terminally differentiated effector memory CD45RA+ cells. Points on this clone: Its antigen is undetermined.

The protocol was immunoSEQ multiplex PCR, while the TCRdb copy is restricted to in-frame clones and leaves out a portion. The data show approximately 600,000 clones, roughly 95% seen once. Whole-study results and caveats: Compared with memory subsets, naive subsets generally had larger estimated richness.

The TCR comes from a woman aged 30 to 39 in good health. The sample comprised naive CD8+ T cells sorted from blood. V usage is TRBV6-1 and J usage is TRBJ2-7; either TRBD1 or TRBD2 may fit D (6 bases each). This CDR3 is CASSEQWGAYYEQYF. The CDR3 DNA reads TGTGCCAGCAGTGAACAGTGGGGGGCCTACTACGAGCAGTACTTC.